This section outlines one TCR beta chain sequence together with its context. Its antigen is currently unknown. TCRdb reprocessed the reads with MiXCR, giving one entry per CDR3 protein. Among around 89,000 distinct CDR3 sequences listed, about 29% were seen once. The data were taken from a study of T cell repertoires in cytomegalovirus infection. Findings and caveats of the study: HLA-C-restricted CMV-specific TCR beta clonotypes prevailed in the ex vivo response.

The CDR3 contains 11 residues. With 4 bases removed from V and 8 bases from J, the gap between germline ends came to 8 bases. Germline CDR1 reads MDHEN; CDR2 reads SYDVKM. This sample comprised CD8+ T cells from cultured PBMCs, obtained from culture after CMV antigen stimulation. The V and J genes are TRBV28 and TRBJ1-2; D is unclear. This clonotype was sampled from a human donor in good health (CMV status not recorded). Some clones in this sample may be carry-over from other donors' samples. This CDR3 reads CASSWGWGYTF. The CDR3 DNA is TGTGCCAGCAGTTGGGGTTGGGGCTACACCTTC.